A selection of T cell receptor beta chains follows, all from one sample in a study of blood T cell repertoires in COVID-19. Generated by immunoSEQ multiplex PCR, the TCRdb table keeps only in-frame clones and is missing some. The sample contains about 220,000 clones, around 83% of which appear only once. The sample taken for sequencing was peripheral blood. The receptors shown here come from a woman aged 80 or over with COVID-19, enrolled during active disease. Both conserved end residues are part of each CDR3. The D gene is left open where the match is weak. Not every row has a clone size; where given, it reads once, few, many or a size class.

clone_size j_call d_call v_call cdr3_aa cdr3_nt
. TRBJ2-3 TRBD1 TRBV24-1 CATMGQGASDTQYF TGTGCCACCATGGGACAGGGGGCGTCAGATACGCAGTATTTT
. TRBJ2-3 . TRBV10-3 CALSQSTSTDTQYF TGTGCCCTATCCCAATCCACTAGCACAGATACGCAGTATTTT
once TRBJ1-1 TRBD1 TRBV18 CASSQDRAVPNTEAFF TGTGCCAGCTCACAGGACAGGGCTGTCCCGAACACTGAAGCTTTCTTT
. TRBJ2-3 . TRBV6-5 CASSYDSYTDTQYF TGTGCCAGCAGTTACGACAGCTACACAGATACGCAGTATTTT
few TRBJ2-3 . TRBV13 CASSFGSGEDTQYF TGTGCCAGCAGCTTCGGATCCGGGGAAGATACGCAGTATTTT
once TRBJ2-1 . TRBV18 CASSPLTQHEQFF TGTGCCAGCTCACCACTCACACAGCATGAGCAGTTCTTC
. TRBJ2-5 . TRBV19 CASSPGLQETQYF TGTGCCAGTAGTCCGGGACTCCAAGAGACCCAGTACTTC
. TRBJ2-5 TRBD1 TRBV5-1 CASSTGQGRQETQYF TGCGCCAGCAGCACCGGACAGGGGAGGCAAGAGACCCAGTACTTC
few TRBJ2-1 . TRBV4-1 CASSHVGVGRNEQFF TGCGCCAGCAGCCATGTGGGAGTTGGAAGGAATGAGCAGTTCTTC
. TRBJ1-2 TRBD1 TRBV28 CASSEGQIGGYTF TGTGCCAGCAGTGAGGGACAGATCGGGGGCTACACCTTC
. TRBJ1-1 . TRBV5-1 CASSSRGGFPTEAFF TGCGCCAGCAGCTCCCGGGGGGGCTTCCCCACTGAAGCTTTCTTT
. TRBJ1-1 . TRBV28 CASSLSRGEGGTEAFF TGTGCCAGCAGTTTATCCCGGGGGGAGGGAGGTACTGAAGCTTTCTTT
. TRBJ1-2 . TRBV7-3 CASSPDPGYGYTF TGTGCCAGCAGCCCCGACCCGGGCTATGGCTACACCTTC
few TRBJ2-3 TRBD2 TRBV5-6 CASSSLGAGARTDTQYF TGTGCCAGCAGTTCCCTCGGAGCGGGGGCCCGCACAGATACGCAGTATTTT
. TRBJ2-7 TRBD1 TRBV19 CASSLRATGTLYEQYF TGTGCCAGTAGTCTTAGGGCGACAGGGACCCTCTACGAGCAGTACTTC
. TRBJ2-2 . TRBV6-6 CASSFGGGTGELFF TGTGCCAGCAGTTTCGGCGGAGGCACCGGGGAGCTGTTTTTT
. TRBJ1-5 TRBD1 TRBV5-1 CASSLTTGGGQPQHF TGCGCCAGCAGCCTAACTACAGGGGGCGGTCAGCCCCAGCATTTT
. TRBJ1-6 TRBD1 TRBV9 CASSPGTASYNSPLHF TGTGCCAGCAGCCCCGGGACAGCCTCCTATAATTCACCCCTCCACTTT
. TRBJ2-7 TRBD1 TRBV7-2 CASSLGQGTYEQYF TGTGCCAGCAGCTTAGGACAGGGAACCTACGAGCAGTACTTC
few TRBJ1-1 . TRBV27 CASSSHGGMNTEAFF TGTGCCAGCAGTTCCCACGGAGGAATGAACACTGAAGCTTTCTTT
. TRBJ2-3 . TRBV6-1 CASKKAEQRTDTQYF TGTGCCAGCAAAAAAGCGGAGCAACGCACAGATACGCAGTATTTT
. TRBJ1-1 . TRBV28 CASSQPHRTEAFF TGTGCCAGCAGTCAACCTCACCGCACAGAAGCTTTCTTT
once TRBJ2-3 . TRBV6-5 CASSRGDTQYF TGTGCCAGCAGTAGGGGAGATACGCAGTATTTT
. TRBJ1-2 TRBD1 TRBV5-1 CASSPRTGFGYTF TGCGCCAGCAGCCCTCGGACAGGGTTTGGCTACACCTTC
once TRBJ2-7 TRBD1 TRBV6-5 CASRNGQGGYEQYF TGTGCCAGCAGAAATGGACAGGGGGGTTACGAGCAGTACTTC
few TRBJ1-1 TRBD1 TRBV11-2 CASSRGQGASNTEAFF TGTGCCAGCAGCCGGGGACAGGGGGCTTCGAACACTGAAGCTTTCTTT
. TRBJ2-5 TRBD1 TRBV7-2 CASSLGQAPPGETQYF TGTGCCAGCAGCCTAGGACAGGCCCCACCGGGGGAGACCCAGTACTTC
. TRBJ1-4 . TRBV5-4 CASSLDAGGEKLFF TGTGCCAGCAGCTTGGACGCTGGGGGGGAAAAACTGTTTTTT
. TRBJ1-1 . TRBV4-1 CASSQELSISEAFF TGCGCCAGCAGCCAAGAACTTTCCATCTCTGAAGCTTTCTTT
few TRBJ1-2 . TRBV7-9 CASSLDVRIIGYTF TGTGCCAGCAGCTTAGATGTGCGGATCATTGGCTACACCTTC
. TRBJ1-5 . TRBV27 CASSLSPGRGNQPQHF TGTGCCAGCAGTTTATCCCCAGGGCGGGGGAATCAGCCCCAGCATTTT
. TRBJ1-5 . TRBV5-1 CASSFGGSNQPQHF TGCGCCAGCAGCTTCGGGGGGAGCAATCAGCCCCAGCATTTT
. TRBJ1-3 . TRBV9 CASSVADSTGNTIYF TGTGCCAGCAGCGTAGCGGACTCCACTGGAAACACCATATATTTT
. TRBJ2-1 . TRBV11-2 CASSLGGVSQFF TGTGCCAGCAGCTTGGGCGGGGTGTCTCAGTTCTTC
. TRBJ1-5 TRBD1 TRBV27 CASSPDRGNQPQHF TGTGCCAGCAGCCCTGACAGGGGCAATCAGCCCCAGCATTTT
. TRBJ2-3 TRBD2 TRBV28 CASSSPAGGTDTQYF TGTGCCAGCAGTTCCCCAGCGGGAGGCACAGATACGCAGTATTTT
. TRBJ1-2 . TRBV3-1/TRBV3-2 CASSENRDTYTF TGTGCCAGCAGCGAAAACAGGGATACTTACACCTTC
. TRBJ1-5 . TRBV7-9 CASSYSGNSNQPQHF TGTGCCAGCAGCTACTCAGGGAATAGCAATCAGCCCCAGCATTTT
. TRBJ2-5 . TRBV7-2 CASSHGVGAQYF TGTGCCAGCAGCCACGGGGTGGGAGCCCAGTACTTC
. TRBJ1-2 TRBD1 TRBV4-1 CASSQAQGNNYGYTF TGCGCCAGCAGCCAAGCACAGGGGAATAACTATGGCTACACCTTC
. TRBJ1-6 . TRBV9 CASSPYEGYNSPLHF TGTGCCAGCAGCCCGTATGAGGGCTATAATTCACCCCTCCACTTT
. TRBJ2-7 . TRBV2 CASSESGMLREQYF TGTGCCAGCAGCGAGTCCGGGATGTTACGGGAGCAGTACTTC
few TRBJ1-4 . TRBV5-4 CASSLGGATNEKLFF TGTGCCAGCAGCTTGGGAGGAGCAACTAATGAAAAACTGTTTTTT
. TRBJ2-2 TRBD2 TRBV19 CARGRVAGELFF TGTGCCAGGGGGAGGGTGGCCGGGGAGCTGTTTTTT
few TRBJ2-7 . TRBV7-9 CASSSASGRFYEQYF TGTGCCAGCAGCTCGGCTAGTGGTCGGTTCTACGAGCAGTACTTC
. TRBJ2-7 . TRBV11-3 CASSLGEAEQYF TGTGCCAGCAGCTTAGGGGAGGCCGAGCAGTACTTC
. TRBJ2-1 . TRBV7-9 CASSESRTGVKSSYNEQFF TGTGCCAGCAGCGAGAGCCGGACTGGGGTAAAGAGCTCCTACAATGAGCAGTTCTTC
. TRBJ1-6 TRBD1 TRBV20-1 CSASSGQSNSPLHF TGCAGTGCTAGTTCGGGACAGAGTAATTCACCCCTCCACTTT
. TRBJ2-7 . TRBV19 CASSISQGGPYEQYF TGTGCCAGTAGTATCAGTCAGGGCGGCCCCTACGAGCAGTACTTC
. TRBJ1-1 TRBD1 TRBV28 CASSFRGRGVGTEAFF TGTGCCAGCAGTTTCAGGGGCAGGGGGGTAGGGACTGAAGCTTTCTTT
. TRBJ2-3 TRBD2 TRBV3-1/TRBV3-2 CASSRLGAGVKDTQYF TGTGCCAGCAGCCGCCTTGGAGCGGGAGTAAAAGATACGCAGTATTTT
few TRBJ1-1 . TRBV30 CAWTMQRVAFF TGTGCCTGGACTATGCAGAGGGTAGCTTTCTTT
. TRBJ1-2 TRBD1 TRBV2 CASSELSDRGSYTF TGTGCCAGCAGTGAGTTGTCGGACAGGGGTAGCTACACCTTC
. TRBJ2-2 . TRBV5-1 CASRPGSNTGELFF TGCGCCAGCAGACCCGGGTCTAACACCGGGGAGCTGTTTTTT
. TRBJ2-7 . TRBV2 CASSAQGGYEQYF TGTGCCAGCAGTGCACAGGGAGGGTACGAGCAGTACTTC
. TRBJ1-6 . TRBV19 CASSTRGGVAHSPLHF TGTGCCAGTAGTACCCGCGGGGGAGTCGCTCATTCACCCCTCCACTTT
. TRBJ2-1 . TRBV5-4 CASSSATGFSYNEQFF TGTGCCAGCAGCTCGGCCACGGGTTTCTCCTACAATGAGCAGTTCTTC
. TRBJ1-2 TRBD1 TRBV6-5 CASTTGGAVGYTF TGTGCCAGCACAACAGGGGGCGCGGTTGGCTACACCTTC
. TRBJ2-2 . TRBV2 CASTLQVGELFF TGTGCCAGCACCCTACAGGTCGGGGAGCTGTTTTTT